The 18 T cell receptor beta chains below were found in one sample sequenced in a study of shared clonotypes between healthy human individuals. The method was immunoSEQ multiplex PCR; TCRdb's version includes in-frame clones alone and lacks a portion of them. The table records about 2 million clones, about 95% of them present only once. CD45RO-negative CD8 cells positively selected for CCR7 made up the naive population, which excluded terminally differentiated effector memory CD45RA+ cells. Material: naive CD8+ T cells sorted from blood. These receptors were obtained from a man between 18 and 35 years old in good health.

The V call is TRBV5-4, the J call TRBJ1-2, with D uncertain. V lost 3 bases and J 6 bases, leaving 15 bases between the germline ends. The CDR3 has 14 amino acids. CDR1 and CDR2 (germline): SGHNT, YYREEE (reference sequence). The CDR3 sequence is CASSSNQAENGYTF. The CDR3 DNA follows: TGTGCCAGCAGCTCCAATCAAGCCGAGAATGGCTACACCTTC.

The V gene is TRBV10-1, the J gene TRBJ2-5, with D hard to call. V was clipped by 8 bases and J by 0 bases, with 13 bases between them. Germline loops: CDR1 WNHNN, CDR2 SYGVQD (reference sequence). This CDR3 spans 14 amino acids. The CDR3 sequence: CASSKRTDQETQYF. CDR3 nucleotide sequence: TGCGCCAGCTCTAAGAGGACGGACCAAGAGACCCAGTACTTC.

The gene calls are TRBV9 and TRBJ2-3, with D maybe TRBD2 (6 bases). The length of the CDR3 is 17 residues. Germline CDR1 reads SGDLS; CDR2 reads YYNGEE. V was shortened by 4 bases and J by 4 bases, with 22 bases between the two germline ends. The CDR3 protein is CASSLHGDSNPADTQYF. The CDR3 DNA reads as TGTGCCAGCAGCCTCCATGGGGACTCCAATCCCGCAGATACGCAGTATTTT.

The chain links TRBV27 to TRBJ2-3; 7 bases are a match to TRBD1. V was pared by 3 bases and J by 4 bases, with 10 bases of the junction left unmatched. From germline, CDR1 is MNHEY and CDR2 SMNVEV (reference sequence). CDR3 length: 16 amino acids. CDR3 loop: CASSFRGTLGADTQYF. Here the CDR3 DNA reads TGTGCCAGCAGTTTCAGGGGGACCCTGGGCGCAGATACGCAGTATTTT.

Note on this clone: This specimen includes other DNA sequences encoding the same CDR3. J is TRBJ1-1 and V is TRBV4-1; D is undetermined. The CDR3 spans 14 residues. Trimming took 1 base from V and 3 from J, leaving 9 bases between them. Germline V gene data show CDR1 as MGHRA and CDR2 as YSYEKL. CDR3 amino acids: CASSQVEGDTEAFF. The CDR3 DNA sequence: TGCGCCAGCAGCCAAGTCGAGGGAGACACTGAAGCTTTCTTT.

The chain recombines TRBV7-9 with TRBJ2-7, with D hard to call. Per germline, CDR1 SEHNR and CDR2 FQNEAQ (reference sequence). Trimming removed 1 base at V and 5 bases at J, with 9 bases between. This CDR3 is built from 13 residues. For the CDR3, the DNA is TGTGCCAGCAGCTTAGTATTCGAGAACGAGCAGTACTTC. This encodes CASSLVFENEQYF.

V gene TRBV4-1 combines with J gene TRBJ2-5; 7 nucleotides agree with TRBD1. CDR3 length equals 15 residues. J was trimmed by 3 bases and V by 4 bases; bases with no gene match: 8. CDR1 is MGHRA, CDR2 YSYEKL, per germline. CDR3 region: CASSRKSTGEETQYF. The CDR3 DNA reads as TGCGCCAGCAGCCGCAAATCCACAGGGGAAGAGACCCAGTACTTC.

V is TRBV5-1 and J is TRBJ2-1; weak D call: TRBD1 (7 bases). The CDR3 contains 18 residues. From germline, CDR1 is SGHRS and CDR2 YFSETQ. The V end lost 2 bases, the J end lost 3 bases, and 21 bases lay between the germline ends. CDR3 amino acids: CASSFLELAGGYYNEQFF. The CDR3 DNA sequence: TGCGCCAGCAGCTTCTTGGAGTTAGCAGGGGGGTACTACAATGAGCAGTTCTTC.

As regards this clone: Within the sample, other DNA sequences also encode this same CDR3. CDR3 DNA: TGTGCCAGCAGCTTAGGCACTAGCTCCTACGAGCAGTACTTC. This translates into CASSLGTSSYEQYF. The chain carries TRBV5-6 and TRBJ2-7, with a tentative D call TRBD2 (5 bases). V lost 2 bases and J 0 bases, leaving 9 bases between the germline ends. The CDR3 covers 14 residues. Germline V gene sequence: CDR1 SGHDT, CDR2 YYEEEE. The variable domain in full, completed from reference TRBV5-6 and TRBJ2-7, reads DAGVTQSPTHLIKTRGQQVTLRCSPKSGHDTVSWYQQALGQGPQFIFQYYEEEERQRGNFPDRFSGHQFPNYSSELNVNALLLGDSALYLCASSLGTSSYEQYFGPGTRLTVT.

The chain joins TRBV7-6 to TRBJ2-7, with TRBD2 identical over 7 bases. CDR3 size: 13 residues. Trimming cost V 6 bases and J 6 bases; bases outside gene matches: 8. Germline V CDR1 and CDR2: SGHVS, FNYEAQ. The CDR3 DNA reads TGTGCCAGCAGAGGAGAGGGAGGGGTCGAGCAGTACTTC. Its protein product is CASRGEGGVEQYF.

The rearrangement uses TRBV5-4 and TRBJ2-3; D is tentatively TRBD1 or TRBD2 (5 bases each). The CDR3 runs to 12 residues. V lost 4 bases and J 5 bases, leaving 8 bases between the germline ends. The germline V gene encodes CDR1 SGHNT and CDR2 YYREEE (reference sequence). Here the CDR3 reads CASSRGVDTQYF. CDR3 in DNA: TGTGCCAGCAGCCGAGGGGTAGATACGCAGTATTTT.

The rearrangement uses TRBV27 and TRBJ1-2; D gene ambiguous. The germline V gene encodes CDR1 MNHEY and CDR2 SMNVEV (reference sequence). The CDR3 totals 13 residues. Trimming pared 5 bases from V and 4 bases from J, leaving 11 bases between. The CDR3 DNA is TGTGCCAGCAGTGAGCAGAGGGCCTATGGCTACACCTTC. Its protein product is CASSEQRAYGYTF.

V usage is TRBV6-5 and J usage is TRBJ2-1, with a possible D match to TRBD2 (7 bases). CDR1 and CDR2 (germline): MNHEY, SVGAGI. Trimming cost V 6 bases and J 4 bases, with 16 bases left between them. This CDR3 has 15 residues. This chain's CDR3 is CASRADAGAYNEQFF. The CDR3, as DNA: TGTGCCAGCAGGGCCGATGCGGGGGCATACAATGAGCAGTTCTTC.

As to this clone: Other nucleotide sequences in the sample specify the same CDR3. The chain couples TRBV9 to TRBJ2-1, with D uncertain. This CDR3 contains 13 residues. Germline assignment: CDR1 SGDLS and CDR2 YYNGEE. V was trimmed by 0 bases and J by 5 bases, leaving 6 bases between them. Here the CDR3 DNA reads TGTGCCAGCAGCGTAGTTGGAGACAATGAGCAGTTCTTC. Residues: CASSVVGDNEQFF. The full variable domain, completed using reference TRBV9 and TRBJ2-1, is DSGVTQTPKHLITATGQRVTLRCSPRSGDLSVYWYQQSLDQGLQFLIQYYNGEERAKGNILERFSAQQFPDLHSELNLSSLELGDSALYFCASSVVGDNEQFFGPGTRLTVL.

Comments on this clone: This CDR3 is also generated by other DNA sequences in the sample. This chain links TRBV9 with TRBJ2-5; the match to TRBD2 covers 11 bases. The CDR3 is made up of 15 amino acids. CDR1 is SGDLS and CDR2 is YYNGEE in the germline V gene. V lost 0 bases and J lost 5; bases outside the gene matches: 3. The CDR3 here is CASSVAGLAEETQYF. The CDR3 DNA is TGTGCCAGCAGCGTAGCGGGACTAGCGGAGGAGACCCAGTACTTC. The full variable domain, its missing parts supplied by reference TRBV9 and TRBJ2-5, is DSGVTQTPKHLITATGQRVTLRCSPRSGDLSVYWYQQSLDQGLQFLIQYYNGEERAKGNILERFSAQQFPDLHSELNLSSLELGDSALYFCASSVAGLAEETQYFGPGTRLLVL.

The V gene is TRBV6-5, the J gene TRBJ2-1; TRBD1 aligns across 9 bases. V lost 2 bases to trimming and J lost 10 bases; unmatched junction nucleotides: 9. Germline V lookup: CDR1 MNHEY, CDR2 SVGAGI. This CDR3 has 15 amino acids. The CDR3 nucleotides read TGTGCCAGCAGTTACCGCCTGGACAGGGGAAAGGAGCAGTTCTTC. Its protein product is CASSYRLDRGKEQFF.

The CDR3 loop reads CASSYRGLYTEAFF. The CDR3 DNA is TGTGCCAGCAGTTACAGGGGGCTATACACTGAAGCTTTCTTT. This rearrangement joins TRBV28 to TRBJ1-1; 9 bases agree with TRBD1. This CDR3 has 14 amino acids. Losses at the gene ends were 4 bases for V and 3 bases for J; bases not matched to a gene: 3. CDR1 and CDR2 (germline): MDHEN, SYDVKM.

The genes are TRBV5-1 and TRBJ2-5; D possibly uses TRBD1 or TRBD2 (5 bases each). Per germline, CDR1 SGHRS and CDR2 YFSETQ. Trimming took off 6 bases at V and 2 bases at J, with 17 bases between the two ends. The CDR3 has 15 amino acids. The CDR3 reads CASKKGLGVQETQYF. The CDR3 DNA is TGCGCCAGCAAAAAGGGGCTCGGGGTTCAAGAGACCCAGTACTTC.